This is a list of T cell receptor beta chains from one sample in a study of blood T cell repertoires in COVID-19. Assay used: immunoSEQ multiplex PCR; TCRdb lists only in-frame clones, some missing. Of about 400,000 clones in the sample, 88% were seen once. The sample taken for sequencing was PBMCs or T cells enriched from blood (not recorded which). These receptor sequences come from a woman aged 40 to 49 with acute COVID-19. CDR3s include the opening cysteine and the closing phenylalanine or tryptophan.

v_gene	CDR3aa
TRBV4-1	CASSPAEGQPQHF
TRBV15	CATSRDSQGALNQPQHF
TRBV27	CASSLTGGGIYNEQFF
TRBV10-3	CAITAYNEQFF
TRBV5-1	CASSLVSGEGEKLFF
TRBV30	CAEVRGITTEAFF
TRBV5-6	CASSPGTGSLYYGYTF
TRBV5-4	CASSLRGVDYEQYF
TRBV28	CASSSNERQNQPQHF
TRBV1	CTSSQADSTASSYNEQFF
TRBV19	CASSPNPGQQETQYF
TRBV10-3	CAISGKGVESPLHF
TRBV19	CASSRRGGQFLPQHF
TRBV9	CASSVNPLRQGREQETQYF
TRBV6-5	CASKRDRDSSPLHF
TRBV5-6	CASSSLGGRFEQYF
TRBV11-2	CASSFLGTGETQYF
TRBV2	CASSVGAPTYEQYF
TRBV7-8	CASSLVGDSSGNTIYF
TRBV6-1	CASSEGLAGGKETQYF
TRBV2	CASSEDKEAFF
TRBV5-1	CASSPNPSADTQYF
TRBV5-5	CASSFSASSYEQYF
TRBV15	CATSGRRTDTQYF
TRBV30	CAWGQGYGYTF
TRBV4-1	CASSLNGQGIDGYTF
TRBV11-3	CASSTRTRYNEQFF
TRBV27	CASSPRDRGSYEQYF
TRBV6-5	CASSSDTYEQYF
TRBV25-1	CASSESWDRGTDTQYF
TRBV3-1/TRBV3-2	CASSQESGTGGYQPQHF
TRBV19	CASSIEHRGRNTEAFF
TRBV6-1	CASSETHTHYEQYF
TRBV30	CAWSVRGSYSNQPQHF
TRBV30	CAWSVLDTYGYTF
TRBV6-1	CASSEEDNPNYGYTF
TRBV5-1	CASSLDSGTGNTGELFF
TRBV19	CASSISGDGGYTF
TRBV15	CATSQGQAGYEQYF
TRBV19	CASRLGQGSHEQYF